One sample yielded the 25 T cell receptor beta chains listed below, sequenced in a study of OX40 agonist ivuxolimab in advanced cancers. The repertoire was sequenced with immunoSEQ multiplex PCR; TCRdb's copy has only in-frame clones and lacks some. The sample shows 20,000 to 30,000 clones, 85% of them seen only once. Sequencing was performed on CD4+ or CD8+ T cells sorted from blood, taken in a trial of the OX40 agonist ivuxolimab. All receptors come from an adult with an advanced solid tumor such as melanoma, head and neck, liver or kidney cancer.

This clone was counted a single time. Here the CDR3 DNA reads TGCGCCAGCAGCGTGGACAGGGGAGAATGGATGAACACTGAAGCTTTCTTT. This sequence encodes CASSVDRGEWMNTEAFF. The chain links TRBV5-1 to TRBJ1-1; 9 nucleotides line up with TRBD1. J lost 0 bases, V lost 4 bases, and 10 bases had no gene match. CDR1 is SGHRS, CDR2 YFSETQ, per germline. The CDR3 extends over 17 amino acids.

The chain uses TRBV29-1 and TRBJ2-1; weak D call: TRBD2 (5 bases). CDR3 size: 12 residues. V lost 1 base to trimming and J lost 7 bases, with 8 bases between them. Germline V lookup: CDR1 SQVTM, CDR2 ANQGSEA. The CDR3 is CSVEGRRNEQFF. The CDR3 DNA sequence: TGCAGCGTTGAAGGGCGGAGGAATGAGCAGTTCTTC.

This chain links TRBV29-1 with TRBJ2-1, with D perhaps matching TRBD2 (5 bases). Trimming left V 1 base short and J 6 bases short, with 10 bases between. This CDR3 has 13 residues. CDR1 is SQVTM, CDR2 ANQGSEA, per germline. CDR3 sequence reads: CSVEAGSSNEQFF. The DNA of the CDR3 is TGCAGCGTTGAAGCGGGGAGTAGCAATGAGCAGTTCTTC.

The J gene is TRBJ1-1, the V gene TRBV7-8; no reliable D call. The V end lost 5 bases, the J end lost 4 bases, and 14 bases lay between the germline ends. The germline CDR1 and CDR2 sequences are SGHVS and FQNEAQ. This CDR3 has 14 amino acids. The CDR3 sequence is CASSRPRAGTEAFF. The CDR3 DNA sequence: TGTGCCAGCAGCCGTCCTAGGGCGGGCACTGAAGCTTTCTTT.

The V gene is TRBV19, the J gene TRBJ2-5; no firm D call. The V gene's germline CDR1 is LNHDA and CDR2 SQIVND (reference sequence). The V end was cut by 8 bases, the J end by 4 bases, with 14 bases between. The CDR3 loop spans 13 amino acids. The CDR3 protein is CASRSRPGETQYF. The CDR3 nucleotides are TGTGCCAGTCGTTCTCGGCCGGGAGAGACCCAGTACTTC.

The rearrangement links TRBV2 to TRBJ1-5, with D tentatively TRBD1 (5 bases). Germline assignment: CDR1 SNHLY and CDR2 FYNNEI. This CDR3 has 15 amino acids. Trimming removed 8 bases from V and 2 bases from J, with 16 bases in between. The CDR3 DNA follows: TGTGCCAGCGTCTCGGGGGGGGGAGGCAATCAGCCCCAGCATTTT. Encoded protein: CASVSGGGGNQPQHF.

J is TRBJ1-4 and V is TRBV9; D might be TRBD1 (5 bases). V was trimmed by 0 bases and J by 6 bases, leaving 15 bases between them. The CDR3 extends over 16 amino acids. Germline CDR1 is SGDLS and CDR2 is YYNGEE. The CDR3 is CASSVAGQGSHEKLFF. In DNA, the CDR3 is TGTGCCAGCAGCGTAGCTGGGCAGGGTAGTCATGAAAAACTGTTTTTT. Full variable domain (rest looked up from reference TRBV9 and TRBJ1-4): DSGVTQTPKHLITATGQRVTLRCSPRSGDLSVYWYQQSLDQGLQFLIQYYNGEERAKGNILERFSAQQFPDLHSELNLSSLELGDSALYFCASSVAGQGSHEKLFFGSGTQLSVL.

This rearrangement joins TRBV15 to TRBJ2-3; D gene ambiguous. Trimming left V 0 bases short and J 0 bases short, with 7 bases between. The CDR3 covers 15 residues. Germline V gene lookup returns CDR1 LNHNV and CDR2 YYDKDF (reference sequence). The CDR3 is CATSREGYSTDTQYF. CDR3 nucleotides: TGTGCCACCAGCAGAGAAGGTTACAGCACAGATACGCAGTATTTT.

The rearrangement joins TRBV7-6 to TRBJ2-7; weak D call: TRBD1 (6 bases). Trimming pared 5 bases from V and 5 bases from J, leaving 16 bases between. CDR3 size: 14 residues. CDR1 and CDR2 from the germline V gene are SGHVS and FNYEAQ. The DNA of the CDR3 is TGTGCCAGCAGCCTTACAGGGCCAAAGAACGAGCAGTACTTC. This encodes CASSLTGPKNEQYF. The full variable domain, rest sourced from reference TRBV7-6 and TRBJ2-7, is GAGVSQSPRYKVTKRGQDVALRCDPISGHVSLYWYRQALGQGPEFLTYFNYEAQQDKSGLPNDRFSAERPEGSISTLTIQRTEQRDSAMYRCASSLTGPKNEQYFGPGTRLTVT.

This clone was recorded only once. V and J are TRBV29-1 and TRBJ2-2; D may be TRBD1 (6 bases). Germline V CDR1 and CDR2: SQVTM, ANQGSEA. Between the trimmed V and J ends, which lost 2 bases and 5 bases, there was a span of 12 bases. The CDR3 is made up of 14 amino acids. CDR3 residues: CSVEQGRGTGELFF. The DNA for the CDR3 is TGCAGCGTTGAACAGGGGCGTGGGACCGGGGAGCTGTTTTTT.

The chain is built from TRBV4-1 and TRBJ2-7, with 9 positions matching TRBD1. The CDR3 length is 16 residues. Germline CDR1 is MGHRA and CDR2 is YSYEKL. Trimming at V came to 0 bases and at J to 6 bases, leaving 9 bases not matched to a gene. For the CDR3, the DNA is TGCGCCAGCAGCCAAGATTTCCCCGGGACAGGGAGCGAGCAGTACTTC. This sequence encodes CASSQDFPGTGSEQYF.

This chain connects TRBV7-6 to TRBJ2-1; 12 positions agree with TRBD2. The CDR3 is made up of 15 amino acids. V shed 1 base and J 9 bases; nucleotides not matched to a gene: 4. Germline CDR1 SGHVS, CDR2 FNYEAQ. The CDR3 region has the DNA TGTGCCAGCAGCTTAGGACTAGCGGGAGAGGTTGAGCAGTTCTTC. Its protein product is CASSLGLAGEVEQFF.

The chain has TRBV2 and TRBJ1-2; 7 nucleotides agree with TRBD1. Per the germline V gene, CDR1 is SNHLY and CDR2 is FYNNEI. The CDR3 loop spans 13 amino acids. V dropped 7 bases and J dropped 5; count of bases not matched to a gene: 7. CDR3 region: CASKVGGGYGYTF. The CDR3 region has the DNA TGTGCCAGCAAAGTAGGGGGCGGATATGGCTACACCTTC.

This clone appeared a single time. V is TRBV6-1 and J is TRBJ1-2; tentative D call: TRBD1 (6 bases). Looked up from germline, CDR1 is MNHNS and CDR2 is SASEGT. This CDR3 contains 13 residues. V shed 4 bases and J shed 6 bases, with 12 bases lying between them. The CDR3 loop reads CASSAPAGDGYTF. CDR3 in DNA: TGTGCCAGCAGTGCTCCGGCAGGGGATGGCTACACCTTC.

The genes are TRBV7-6 and TRBJ2-7, with 9 positions matching TRBD2. In germline, CDR1 is SGHVS, CDR2 FNYEAQ. V gave up 5 bases and J gave up 2 bases; unmatched junction bases: 4. The CDR3 spans 14 residues. The CDR3 sequence: CASSTSGSTYEQYF. The DNA of the CDR3 is TGTGCCAGCAGCACTAGCGGGTCCACCTACGAGCAGTACTTC.

The chain uses TRBV5-6 and TRBJ2-7; TRBD2 agrees at 7 bases. V shed 2 bases and J 2 bases; nucleotides not matched to a gene: 1. The CDR3 length is 13 residues. Germline V lookup: CDR1 SGHDT, CDR2 YYEEEE. For the CDR3, the DNA is TGTGCCAGCAGCTTTGGACTAGCCTACGAGCAGTACTTC. As protein: CASSFGLAYEQYF.

This sequence joins TRBV7-9 and TRBJ2-2, with D unclear. Germline loops: CDR1 SEHNR, CDR2 FQNEAQ (reference sequence). The CDR3 is made up of 13 amino acids. The V end lost 2 bases, the J end lost 5 bases, and 6 bases lay between the germline ends. CDR3 nucleotides: TGTGCCAGCAGCTTAAGTGGGACCGGGGAGCTGTTTTTT. As protein: CASSLSGTGELFF.

CDR3 in amino acids: CASSDFQPNQPQHF. CDR3 sequence (DNA): TGTGCCAGCAGTGATTTCCAGCCCAATCAGCCCCAGCATTTT. The genes are TRBV2 and TRBJ1-5; D is ambiguous. V lost 3 bases to trimming and J lost 3 bases, with 9 bases between them. CDR3 length: 14 amino acids. The V gene's germline CDR1 is SNHLY and CDR2 FYNNEI.

This clone was found a few times. This chain uses TRBV28 with TRBJ1-5; D is unresolved. The CDR3 has 13 amino acids. Per the germline V gene, CDR1 is MDHEN and CDR2 is SYDVKM. The V and J ends lost 4 bases and 5 bases respectively, with 9 bases between them. DNA for the CDR3: TGTGCCAGCAGTTCCCTCCCAGATCAGCCCCAGCATTTT. Amino acid sequence: CASSSLPDQPQHF.

Note on this clone: At the DNA level, this CDR3 is encoded by other sequences in the same sample as well. This CDR3 reads CASSMSLAVYNEQFF. DNA of the CDR3: TGTGCCAGTAGTATGTCCCTAGCGGTATACAATGAGCAGTTCTTC. The chain uses TRBV19 and TRBJ2-1, with 7 bases that match TRBD2. Germline V lookup: CDR1 LNHDA, CDR2 SQIVND (reference sequence). Unmatched junction bases numbered 6, after V lost 3 bases and J lost 4 bases. This CDR3 comprises 15 residues.

The V call is TRBV28, the J call TRBJ1-5; unclear D gene. V lost 2 bases to trimming and J lost 6 bases, with 11 bases between them. Per germline, CDR1 MDHEN and CDR2 SYDVKM. This CDR3 comprises 14 residues. CDR3 in amino acids: CASSLRPSGQPQHF. Here the CDR3 DNA reads TGTGCCAGCAGTTTACGGCCTTCGGGTCAGCCCCAGCATTTT.

V and J are TRBV13 and TRBJ2-3; 12 bases line up with TRBD2. Looked up from germline, CDR1 is PRHDT and CDR2 is FYEKMQ (reference sequence). There are 17 residues in the CDR3. J lost 2 bases, V lost 2 bases, and 5 bases had no gene match. The CDR3 DNA reads as TGTGCCAGCAGCTTAAAACTAGCGGGGGGCATCACAGATACGCAGTATTTT. It translates to CASSLKLAGGITDTQYF.

The gene calls are TRBV4-1 and TRBJ1-1; unclear D gene. CDR3 length: 13 amino acids. V dropped 7 bases and J dropped 1 base, with 10 bases sitting between them. Germline V lookup: CDR1 MGHRA, CDR2 YSYEKL. CDR3 DNA: TGCGCCAGCACCGGACGCACGAACACTGAAGCTTTCTTT. Its protein product is CASTGRTNTEAFF.

The CDR3 DNA reads TGTGCCATCAGTGAGGACCGGACGCCTCTTGAGCAGTTCTTC. It is translated as CAISEDRTPLEQFF. The chain is built from TRBV10-3 and TRBJ2-1; D is ambiguous. The CDR3 spans 14 residues. The germline CDR1 and CDR2 sequences are ENHRY and SYGVKD. V dropped 2 bases and J dropped 9 bases, with 14 bases sitting between them.

The chain uses TRBV4-1 and TRBJ1-2, with D perhaps matching TRBD1 (5 bases). In germline, CDR1 is MGHRA, CDR2 YSYEKL. V lost 2 bases and J lost 6, with 22 bases in between. This CDR3 has 17 amino acids. The CDR3 DNA sequence: TGCGCCAGCAGCCAAAATACCGGGGCCCCTCTTGGCGATGGCTACACCTTC. Amino acids: CASSQNTGAPLGDGYTF.